This T cell receptor (beta chain) was observed in a study of a mutant IDH1 vaccine in newly diagnosed glioma. Study overall: Treated patients, about 60% male and 37.5% female, averaged 40.4 years of age. Prior therapy was radiotherapy, temozolomide, or both; most received both.

TCRdb keeps only in-frame clones here, not all; method: immunoSEQ multiplex PCR. The sample lists approximately 35,000 clones; around 85% were seen once. Study-level points and caveats: It seemed that pseudoprogression was not linked to changes in the top peripheral T cell clonotypes.

The germline V gene has CDR1 MNHGY and CDR2 SVAAGI. The CDR3 comprises 10 residues, both ends counted. Comment on this clone: Its antigen is undetermined. The CDR3 ends on some other residue instead of the conserved phenylalanine or tryptophan, so this is likely a read error. No DNA is shown, since the ends of the CDR3 on it are uncertain; the CDR3 is the one TCRdb lists.

Time point described: baseline, week 1 (first vaccination visit). Treatment noted: pre-vaccination baseline after standard-of-care therapy. The rearrangement joins TRBV6-9 to TRBJ1-1. Sequences were derived from PBMCs, sampled from a glioma patient treated with radiotherapy, temozolomide or both. The TCR sequence derives from a woman in her forties with glioma. CDR3 protein: CASSPIKSWG.